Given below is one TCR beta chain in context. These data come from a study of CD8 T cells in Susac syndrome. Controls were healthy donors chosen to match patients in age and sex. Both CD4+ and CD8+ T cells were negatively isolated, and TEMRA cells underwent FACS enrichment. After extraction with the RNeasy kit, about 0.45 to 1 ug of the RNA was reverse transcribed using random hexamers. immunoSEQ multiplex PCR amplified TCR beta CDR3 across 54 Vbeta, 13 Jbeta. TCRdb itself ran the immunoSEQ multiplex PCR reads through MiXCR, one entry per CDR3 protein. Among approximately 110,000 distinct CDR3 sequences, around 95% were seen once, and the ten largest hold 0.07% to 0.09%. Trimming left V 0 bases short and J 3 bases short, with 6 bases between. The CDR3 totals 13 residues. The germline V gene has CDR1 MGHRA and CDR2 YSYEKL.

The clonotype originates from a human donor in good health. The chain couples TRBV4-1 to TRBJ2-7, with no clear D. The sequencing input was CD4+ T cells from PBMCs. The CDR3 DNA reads TGCGCCAGCAGCCAAGATTTGAGCTACGAGCAGTACTTC. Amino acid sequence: CASSQDLSYEQYF.